This entry lists 20 T cell receptor beta chains sequenced from one sample in a study of blood T cell repertoires in COVID-19. Generated by immunoSEQ multiplex PCR, the TCRdb table keeps only in-frame clones and is missing some. The sample has 250,000 or so clones, 86% seen once. Sample: peripheral blood. The receptors stem from a man aged 25 to 40 with active or convalescent COVID-19.

This chain connects TRBV10-2 to TRBJ2-3, with 7 bases matching TRBD1. Looked up from germline, CDR1 is WSHSY and CDR2 is SAAADI. The CDR3 sequence is 14 residues long. With V trimmed by 9 bases and J by 1 base, 7 bases remained unmatched. The CDR3 DNA follows: TGCGCCAGTAACGACAGGGCTGGCACAGATACGCAGTATTTT. This sequence encodes CASNDRAGTDTQYF.

The chain carries TRBV19 and TRBJ2-2; tentative D call: TRBD2 (6 bases). The length of the CDR3 is 14 residues. CDR1 is LNHDA and CDR2 is SQIVND in the germline V gene (reference sequence). Between the trimmed V and J ends, which lost 5 bases and 3 bases, there was a span of 10 bases. CDR3 amino acids: CASSGGTYTGELFF. CDR3 bases: TGTGCCAGTAGTGGAGGGACTTACACCGGGGAGCTGTTTTTT.

This chain uses TRBV7-8 with TRBJ1-1; tentatively, D is TRBD1 (6 bases). This CDR3 region has 15 residues. Trimming took 3 bases from V and 1 from J, leaving 12 bases between them. The germline CDR1 and CDR2 sequences are SGHVS and FQNEAQ. The CDR3 loop reads CASSFSGQRNTEAFF. The DNA for the CDR3 is TGTGCCAGCAGCTTTTCAGGACAGCGGAACACTGAAGCTTTCTTT.

The chain links TRBV4-1 to TRBJ1-6, with D tentatively TRBD1 (6 bases). The CDR3 is 15 amino acids. V was shortened by 1 base and J by 8 bases, with 12 bases between the two germline ends. Looked up from germline, CDR1 is MGHRA and CDR2 is YSYEKL. CDR3 DNA sequence: TGCGCCAGCAGCCAAGTCGAGGCAGGGGATTCACCCCTCCACTTT. It codes for CASSQVEAGDSPLHF.

V gene TRBV14 combines with J gene TRBJ1-2; D unresolved. There are 18 residues in the CDR3. Trimming shortened V by 1 base and J by 4 bases, and 22 bases separated the two germline ends. The germline V gene has CDR1 SGHDN and CDR2 FVKESK. The CDR3 loop is CASSQATRPQTDGYGYTF. The CDR3 DNA sequence: TGTGCCAGCAGCCAAGCGACAAGGCCACAAACTGATGGCTATGGCTACACCTTC.

V usage is TRBV18 and J usage is TRBJ1-1; D uncertain. The CDR3 sequence is 14 residues long. V lost 5 bases and J 2 bases, leaving 12 bases between the germline ends. CDR1 is KGHSH, CDR2 LQKENI, per germline. The CDR3 loop reads CASSAGSTNTEAFF. The CDR3 coding sequence is TGTGCCAGCTCAGCAGGATCCACCAACACTGAAGCTTTCTTT. Full variable domain (remainder filled in from reference TRBV18 and TRBJ1-1): NAGVMQNPRHLVRRRGQEARLRCSPMKGHSHVYWYRQLPEEGLKFMVYLQKENIIDESGMPKERFSAEFPKEGPSILRIQQVVRGDSAAYFCASSAGSTNTEAFFGQGTRLTVV.

V and J are TRBV1 and TRBJ2-7; whether TRBD2, the table's D call, matches the DNA was not checked. TRBV1 is a pseudogene segment. This CDR3 has 14 amino acids. CDR3 loop: CTSAETSGGNEQYF. DNA of the CDR3: TGCACCAGCGCCGAGACTAGCGGGGGAAACGAGCAGTACTTC.

Written as DNA, the CDR3 is TGTGCCAGTAGTATGGGACAGAAGACCCAGTACTTC. As protein: CASSMGQKTQYF. J is TRBJ2-5 and V is TRBV19, with 7 bases fitting TRBD1. The trim removed 3 bases at V and 6 bases at J, leaving 1 base unmatched. Per germline, CDR1 LNHDA and CDR2 SQIVND (reference sequence). The CDR3 covers 12 residues.

This chain joins TRBV24-1 and TRBJ2-1; 7 bases map to TRBD1. The CDR3 extends over 13 amino acids. Per the germline V gene, CDR1 is KGHDR and CDR2 is SFDVKD. The V segment lost 4 bases and the J segment 7 bases; nucleotides outside the gene matches: 3. The CDR3 spells CATSDPTGNEQFF. CDR3 DNA: TGTGCCACCAGTGACCCGACAGGGAATGAGCAGTTCTTC.

V usage is TRBV19 and J usage is TRBJ1-3, with D maybe TRBD1 (6 bases). The CDR3 runs to 16 residues. Trimming took off 6 bases at V and 3 bases at J, with 18 bases between the two ends. Germline CDR1 and CDR2: LNHDA and SQIVND (reference sequence). The CDR3 DNA sequence: TGTGCCAGTAGCTTTGACAAGACAGGAGGTGGAAACACCATATATTTT. Translation gives CASSFDKTGGGNTIYF.

The genes are TRBV6-5 and TRBJ2-7; D is unresolved. Germline V gene sequence: CDR1 MNHEY, CDR2 SVGAGI. The CDR3 is 13 residues long. V was clipped by 2 bases and J by 6 bases, with 11 bases between them. The CDR3 spells CASSYLELGEQYF. DNA for the CDR3: TGTGCCAGCAGTTACCTCGAGCTCGGCGAGCAGTACTTC.

Details on this clone: The sample has other DNA sequences that encode this CDR3 too. The CDR3 nucleotides read TGTGCCAGCTCACCGGGCCGGGGTTCCTACGAGCAGTACTTC. Its protein is CASSPGRGSYEQYF. The chain is built from TRBV18 and TRBJ2-7, with a possible D match to TRBD2 (5 bases). CDR1 and CDR2 (germline): KGHSH, LQKENI. CDR3 size: 14 residues. The V gene lost 3 bases and the J gene lost 1 base, with 10 bases spanning the gap. Full variable domain (remainder filled in from reference TRBV18 and TRBJ2-7): NAGVMQNPRHLVRRRGQEARLRCSPMKGHSHVYWYRQLPEEGLKFMVYLQKENIIDESGMPKERFSAEFPKEGPSILRIQQVVRGDSAAYFCASSPGRGSYEQYFGPGTRLTVT.

The rearrangement joins TRBV29-1 to TRBJ1-1, with TRBD1 matching 9 bases. CDR3 size: 12 residues. V lost 7 bases, J lost 3 bases, and 3 bases stayed unmatched. In germline, CDR1 is SQVTM, CDR2 ANQGSEA. The CDR3 sequence is CSARQGDTEAFF. CDR3 bases: TGCAGCGCCCGACAGGGGGACACTGAAGCTTTCTTT.

This clone was recorded a few times. The DNA for the CDR3 is TGTGCCAGCAGTGTCCCGGTTCAGCCCCAGCATTTT. This sequence encodes CASSVPVQPQHF. V and J are TRBV2 and TRBJ1-5, with D unresolved. This CDR3 spans 12 amino acids. CDR1 is SNHLY, CDR2 FYNNEI, per germline. V was clipped by 4 bases and J by 6 bases, with 7 bases between them. Together with reference TRBV2 and TRBJ1-5, the CDR3 gives the full variable domain: EPEVTQTPSHQVTQMGQEVILRCVPISNHLYFYWYRQILGQKVEFLVSFYNNEISEKSEIFDDQFSVERPDGSNFTLKIRSTKLEDSAMYFCASSVPVQPQHFGDGTRLSIL.

This clone was counted once. The chain links TRBV7-8 to TRBJ1-4; D unresolved. Germline V CDR1 and CDR2: SGHVS, FQNEAQ. This CDR3 comprises 15 residues. V was clipped by 1 base and J by 0 bases, with 6 bases between them. CDR3 sequence reads: CASSLDAATNEKLFF. For the CDR3, the DNA is TGTGCCAGCAGCTTAGATGCGGCAACTAATGAAAAACTGTTTTTT. Looking up the rest from reference TRBV7-8 and TRBJ1-4 gives the full variable domain: GAGVSQSPRYKVAKRGQDVALRCDPISGHVSLFWYQQALGQGPEFLTYFQNEAQLDKSGLPSDRFFAERPEGSVSTLKIQRTQQEDSAVYLCASSLDAATNEKLFFGSGTQLSVL.

V usage is TRBV9 and J usage is TRBJ1-1, with 7 bases aligning to TRBD1. The CDR3 length is 14 residues. V lost 3 bases and J lost 6; bases outside the gene matches: 8. The V gene's germline CDR1 is SGDLS and CDR2 YYNGEE. CDR3 in DNA: TGTGCCAGCAGCGCCCTGACAGGGATCGCTGAAGCTTTCTTT. It codes for CASSALTGIAEAFF.

The chain employs TRBV6-5 and TRBJ2-3; D is perhaps TRBD2 (5 bases). Germline lookup yields CDR1 MNHEY and CDR2 SVGAGI. The V and J ends lost 7 bases and 2 bases respectively, with 16 bases between them. The CDR3 extends over 15 amino acids. The CDR3 DNA follows: TGTGCCAGCACCCGAGGGAGCCCCATCACAGATACGCAGTATTTT. Amino acids: CASTRGSPITDTQYF.

In its sample, this clone was seen once. The CDR3 here is CASGLGQGGTEAFF. CDR3 nucleotides: TGTGCTAGTGGCCTGGGACAGGGAGGGACTGAAGCTTTCTTT. This chain connects TRBV12-5 to TRBJ1-1; 9 positions agree with TRBD1. The length of the CDR3 is 14 residues. Germline trimming cut 6 bases from V and 5 bases from J; bases unmatched to any gene: 7. Germline CDR1 and CDR2: LGHNT and FRNRAP.

This chain uses TRBV5-6 with TRBJ2-3; maybe TRBD2 (6 bases). V lost 10 bases, J lost 5 bases, and 14 bases lay in between. The CDR3 totals 12 residues. CDR1 is SGHDT and CDR2 is YYEEEE in the germline V gene. CDR3 DNA sequence: TGTGCCGGTGGTGGGGGAGGAGATACGCAGTATTTT. Amino acid sequence: CAGGGGGDTQYF.

The CDR3 DNA reads as TGTGCCAGCAGCACCGCTAGCGGGGGCTACGAGCAGTACTTC. Amino acid sequence: CASSTASGGYEQYF. The chain carries TRBV9 and TRBJ2-7; TRBD2 aligns across 10 bases. V shed 4 bases, J shed 3 bases, and the junction held 4 bases outside the gene matches. Germline CDR1 and CDR2: SGDLS and YYNGEE. The CDR3 covers 14 residues.